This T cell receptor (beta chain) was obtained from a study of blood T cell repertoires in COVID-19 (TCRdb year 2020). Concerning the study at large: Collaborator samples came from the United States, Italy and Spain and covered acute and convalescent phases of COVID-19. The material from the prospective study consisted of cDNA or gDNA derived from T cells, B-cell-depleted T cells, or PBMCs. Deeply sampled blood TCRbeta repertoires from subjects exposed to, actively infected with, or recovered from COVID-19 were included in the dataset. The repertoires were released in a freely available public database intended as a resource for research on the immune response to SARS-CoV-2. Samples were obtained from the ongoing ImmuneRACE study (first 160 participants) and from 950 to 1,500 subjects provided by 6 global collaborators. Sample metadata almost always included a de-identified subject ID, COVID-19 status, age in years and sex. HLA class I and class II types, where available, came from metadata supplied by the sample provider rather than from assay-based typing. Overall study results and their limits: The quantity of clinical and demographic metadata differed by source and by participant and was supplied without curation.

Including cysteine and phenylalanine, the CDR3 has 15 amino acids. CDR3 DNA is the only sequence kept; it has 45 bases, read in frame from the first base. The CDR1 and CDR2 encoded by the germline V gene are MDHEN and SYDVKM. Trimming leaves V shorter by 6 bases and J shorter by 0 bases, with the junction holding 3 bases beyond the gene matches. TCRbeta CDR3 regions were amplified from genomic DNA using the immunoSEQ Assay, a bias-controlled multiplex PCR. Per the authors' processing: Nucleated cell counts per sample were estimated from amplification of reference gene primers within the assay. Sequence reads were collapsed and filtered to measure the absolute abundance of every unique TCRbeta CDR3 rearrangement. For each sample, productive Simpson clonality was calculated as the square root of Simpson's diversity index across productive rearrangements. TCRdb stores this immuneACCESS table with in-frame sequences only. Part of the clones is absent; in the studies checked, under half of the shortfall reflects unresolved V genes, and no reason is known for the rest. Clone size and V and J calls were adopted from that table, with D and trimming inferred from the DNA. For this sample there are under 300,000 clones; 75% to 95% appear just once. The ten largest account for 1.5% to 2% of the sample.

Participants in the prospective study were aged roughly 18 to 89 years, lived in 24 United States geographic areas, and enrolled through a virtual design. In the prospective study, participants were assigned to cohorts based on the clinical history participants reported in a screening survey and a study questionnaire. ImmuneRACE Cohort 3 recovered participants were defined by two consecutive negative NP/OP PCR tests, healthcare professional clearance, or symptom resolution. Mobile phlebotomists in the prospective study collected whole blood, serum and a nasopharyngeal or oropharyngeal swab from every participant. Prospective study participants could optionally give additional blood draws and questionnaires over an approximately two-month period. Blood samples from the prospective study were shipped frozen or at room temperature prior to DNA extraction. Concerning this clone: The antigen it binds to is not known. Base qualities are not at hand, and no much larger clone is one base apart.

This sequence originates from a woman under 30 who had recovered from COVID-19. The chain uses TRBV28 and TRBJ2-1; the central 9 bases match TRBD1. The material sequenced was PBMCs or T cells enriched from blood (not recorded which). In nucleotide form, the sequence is TGTGCCAGCAGCCAGGGACAGGGCTCCTACAATGAGCAGTTCTTC. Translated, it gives CASSQGQGSYNEQFF.